This is a list of T cell receptor beta chains from one sample in a study of identifying expanded T cells in peripheral blood. Libraries were prepared by immunoSEQ multiplex PCR; TCRdb keeps only in-frame clonotypes and omits some of them. The data show 95,000 to 150,000 clones, with roughly 82% seen just once and 3% to 4% held by the top ten. Input material: blood. All receptors come from a person between 18 and 75 years old in good health. Each CDR3 is given with its conserved first and last residue. Fields, in order: CDR3 length, J gene, clone size, D gene, V gene, CDR3 protein, CDR3 DNA. A D gene is named only where the DNA matches it firmly. Size is stated for part of the rows, as once, few or many counts, or as a class when the clone is expanded.

CDR3 length: 18
J gene: TRBJ2-7
clone size: .
D gene: .
V gene: TRBV7-2
CDR3 protein: CASSLDSTPETGTFEQYF
CDR3 DNA: TGTGCCAGCAGCTTAGATTCCACCCCCGAGACAGGAACTTTCGAGCAGTACTTC

CDR3 length: 13
J gene: TRBJ1-2
clone size: .
D gene: .
V gene: TRBV6-5
CDR3 protein: CASSYREFSGYTF
CDR3 DNA: TGTGCCAGCAGTTACCGGGAATTTAGTGGCTACACCTTC

CDR3 length: 11
J gene: TRBJ2-1
clone size: .
D gene: .
V gene: TRBV30
CDR3 protein: CAWSPRDEQFF
CDR3 DNA: TGTGCCTGGAGTCCCCGTGATGAGCAGTTCTTC

CDR3 length: 13
J gene: TRBJ2-1
clone size: .
D gene: .
V gene: TRBV10-2
CDR3 protein: CASSVPGANEQFF
CDR3 DNA: TGCGCCAGCAGTGTTCCCGGGGCGAATGAGCAGTTCTTC

CDR3 length: 14
J gene: TRBJ2-7
clone size: .
D gene: .
V gene: TRBV9
CDR3 protein: CASSVGRGNYEQYF
CDR3 DNA: TGTGCCAGCAGCGTAGGAAGAGGGAACTACGAGCAGTACTTC

CDR3 length: 15
J gene: TRBJ2-4
clone size: .
D gene: .
V gene: TRBV4-1
CDR3 protein: CASSPLWGAKNIQYF
CDR3 DNA: TGCGCCAGCAGCCCGTTGTGGGGGGCCAAAAACATTCAGTACTTC

CDR3 length: 17
J gene: TRBJ2-2
clone size: .
D gene: .
V gene: TRBV9
CDR3 protein: CASSSSLSGPDTGELFF
CDR3 DNA: TGTGCCAGCAGCTCAAGTCTTTCTGGACCGGACACCGGGGAGCTGTTTTTT

CDR3 length: 16
J gene: TRBJ2-2
clone size: .
D gene: TRBD1
V gene: TRBV29-1
CDR3 protein: CSVGLRGQGKAGELFF
CDR3 DNA: TGCAGCGTTGGATTACGAGGACAGGGGAAAGCCGGGGAGCTGTTTTTT

CDR3 length: 14
J gene: TRBJ1-1
clone size: .
D gene: .
V gene: TRBV19
CDR3 protein: CASSRGPNVAEAFF
CDR3 DNA: TGTGCCAGTAGTAGGGGGCCCAACGTGGCTGAAGCTTTCTTT

CDR3 length: 14
J gene: TRBJ1-5
clone size: once
D gene: .
V gene: TRBV6-4
CDR3 protein: CASSERGGGQPQHF
CDR3 DNA: TGTGCCAGCAGTGAAAGGGGAGGTGGTCAGCCCCAGCATTTT

CDR3 length: 13
J gene: TRBJ2-3
clone size: .
D gene: .
V gene: TRBV4-1
CDR3 protein: CASSQDSGYTQYF
CDR3 DNA: TGCGCCAGCAGCCAAGATTCGGGATATACGCAGTATTTT

CDR3 length: 15
J gene: TRBJ2-3
clone size: .
D gene: .
V gene: TRBV7-2
CDR3 protein: CASSLEKLATDTQYF
CDR3 DNA: TGTGCCAGCAGCTTAGAAAAGCTTGCCACAGATACGCAGTATTTT

CDR3 length: 12
J gene: TRBJ1-2
clone size: .
D gene: .
V gene: TRBV19
CDR3 protein: CASSLGQSVHTF
CDR3 DNA: TGTGCCAGTAGCTTGGGGCAGTCAGTCCACACCTTC

CDR3 length: 12
J gene: TRBJ2-7
clone size: .
D gene: .
V gene: TRBV29-1
CDR3 protein: CSVGSGLYEQYF
CDR3 DNA: TGCAGCGTTGGTAGCGGCCTCTACGAGCAGTACTTC

CDR3 length: 15
J gene: TRBJ1-1
clone size: .
D gene: .
V gene: TRBV14
CDR3 protein: CASSQTKGRYTEAFF
CDR3 DNA: TGTGCCAGCAGCCAGACGAAAGGGAGATACACTGAAGCTTTCTTT

CDR3 length: 15
J gene: TRBJ1-4
clone size: once
D gene: .
V gene: TRBV19
CDR3 protein: CASSIRQAASEKLFF
CDR3 DNA: TGTGCCAGTAGTATACGACAGGCGGCGAGTGAAAAACTGTTTTTT

CDR3 length: 14
J gene: TRBJ2-7
clone size: few
D gene: .
V gene: TRBV7-2
CDR3 protein: CASSLGQPTYEQYF
CDR3 DNA: TGTGCCAGCAGCCTTGGACAGCCGACCTACGAGCAGTACTTC

CDR3 length: 14
J gene: TRBJ2-3
clone size: once
D gene: .
V gene: TRBV7-2
CDR3 protein: CASSLAQATDTQYF
CDR3 DNA: TGTGCCAGCAGCTTAGCCCAGGCGACAGATACGCAGTATTTT

CDR3 length: 15
J gene: TRBJ2-7
clone size: .
D gene: .
V gene: TRBV27
CDR3 protein: CASSHPEAALYEQYF
CDR3 DNA: TGTGCCAGCAGCCACCCCGAGGCAGCCCTCTACGAGCAGTACTTC

CDR3 length: 17
J gene: TRBJ2-1
clone size: few
D gene: TRBD2
V gene: TRBV11-2
CDR3 protein: CASSLDRGGRAYNEQFF
CDR3 DNA: TGTGCCAGCAGCTTAGACCGGGGGGGCCGGGCCTACAATGAGCAGTTCTTC

CDR3 length: 16
J gene: TRBJ2-3
clone size: .
D gene: .
V gene: TRBV7-2
CDR3 protein: CASSLVDGDLMDTQYF
CDR3 DNA: TGTGCCAGCAGCTTAGTCGACGGGGACTTGATGGATACGCAGTATTTT

CDR3 length: 15
J gene: TRBJ2-7
clone size: .
D gene: .
V gene: TRBV9
CDR3 protein: CASSVDLYSTYEQYF
CDR3 DNA: TGTGCCAGCAGCGTAGATCTCTATTCGACCTACGAGCAGTACTTC

CDR3 length: 14
J gene: TRBJ1-2
clone size: .
D gene: .
V gene: TRBV6-6
CDR3 protein: CASSYFKQGHGYTF
CDR3 DNA: TGTGCCAGCAGTTACTTCAAACAGGGCCATGGCTACACCTTC

CDR3 length: 14
J gene: TRBJ1-2
clone size: few
D gene: .
V gene: TRBV4-3
CDR3 protein: CASSQGPGGYGYTF
CDR3 DNA: TGCGCCAGCAGCCAAGGGCCAGGAGGCTATGGCTACACCTTC

CDR3 length: 11
J gene: TRBJ1-1
clone size: .
D gene: .
V gene: TRBV19
CDR3 protein: CASKAGGKTFF
CDR3 DNA: TGTGCCAGTAAGGCCGGGGGCAAAACTTTCTTT

CDR3 length: 13
J gene: TRBJ2-7
clone size: .
D gene: TRBD1
V gene: TRBV10-3
CDR3 protein: CAIRRTGPYEQYF
CDR3 DNA: TGTGCCATCAGAAGGACAGGACCCTACGAGCAGTACTTC

CDR3 length: 12
J gene: TRBJ1-1
clone size: .
D gene: .
V gene: TRBV10-3
CDR3 protein: CAISETGTEAFF
CDR3 DNA: TGTGCCATCAGTGAGACCGGGACAGAAGCTTTCTTT

CDR3 length: 13
J gene: TRBJ1-2
clone size: .
D gene: .
V gene: TRBV5-4
CDR3 protein: CASSLVNNYGYTF
CDR3 DNA: TGTGCCAGCAGCTTGGTCAATAACTATGGCTACACCTTC

CDR3 length: 15
J gene: TRBJ2-7
clone size: .
D gene: TRBD1
V gene: TRBV5-6
CDR3 protein: CASSLVQGAWYEQYF
CDR3 DNA: TGTGCCAGTAGCTTGGTTCAGGGGGCATGGTACGAGCAGTACTTC

CDR3 length: 13
J gene: TRBJ2-5
clone size: few
D gene: .
V gene: TRBV11-2
CDR3 protein: CASSLVRQGTQYF
CDR3 DNA: TGTGCCAGCAGCTTAGTAAGACAAGGGACCCAGTACTTC

CDR3 length: 15
J gene: TRBJ1-2
clone size: .
D gene: .
V gene: TRBV11-3
CDR3 protein: CASSFGPGGDYGYTF
CDR3 DNA: TGTGCCAGCAGCTTTGGCCCTGGAGGGGACTATGGCTACACCTTC

CDR3 length: 17
J gene: TRBJ2-6
clone size: .
D gene: .
V gene: TRBV29-1
CDR3 protein: CRPDRTETTSGANVLTF
CDR3 DNA: TGCAGACCTGACCGTACAGAGACCACCTCTGGGGCCAACGTCCTGACTTTC

CDR3 length: 13
J gene: TRBJ1-6
clone size: few
D gene: .
V gene: TRBV28
CDR3 protein: CASSLVNNSPLHF
CDR3 DNA: TGTGCCAGCAGTTTGGTCAACAATTCACCCCTCCACTTT

CDR3 length: 15
J gene: TRBJ1-4
clone size: .
D gene: .
V gene: TRBV7-8
CDR3 protein: CASSLGWQTNEKLFF
CDR3 DNA: TGTGCCAGCAGCTTAGGGTGGCAGACTAATGAAAAACTGTTTTTT

CDR3 length: 17
J gene: TRBJ1-1
clone size: .
D gene: TRBD1
V gene: TRBV4-1
CDR3 protein: CASSQEGGTVMNTEAFF
CDR3 DNA: TGCGCCAGCAGCCAAGAAGGGGGCACTGTCATGAACACTGAAGCTTTCTTT

CDR3 length: 15
J gene: TRBJ1-2
clone size: .
D gene: .
V gene: TRBV6-1
CDR3 protein: CASSEGSGLNYGYTF
CDR3 DNA: TGTGCCAGCAGTGAGGGGTCTGGATTAAACTATGGCTACACCTTC

CDR3 length: 13
J gene: TRBJ1-2
clone size: .
D gene: .
V gene: TRBV7-2
CDR3 protein: CASSPQWGGGYTF
CDR3 DNA: TGTGCCAGCAGCCCCCAGTGGGGCGGTGGCTACACCTTC

CDR3 length: 12
J gene: TRBJ2-3
clone size: .
D gene: .
V gene: TRBV7-8
CDR3 protein: CASSKDTDTQYF
CDR3 DNA: TGTGCCAGCAGCAAAGACACAGATACGCAGTATTTT

CDR3 length: 17
J gene: TRBJ2-7
clone size: few
D gene: TRBD1
V gene: TRBV27
CDR3 protein: CASSATLQGGLDYEQYF
CDR3 DNA: TGTGCCAGCAGTGCGACCTTACAGGGGGGCCTGGACTACGAGCAGTACTTC

CDR3 length: 12
J gene: TRBJ2-5
clone size: once
D gene: .
V gene: TRBV7-6
CDR3 protein: CASSLTQETQYF
CDR3 DNA: TGTGCCAGCAGCCTAACGCAAGAGACCCAGTACTTC

CDR3 length: 13
J gene: TRBJ1-6
clone size: .
D gene: .
V gene: TRBV7-2
CDR3 protein: CASSPNRNSPLHF
CDR3 DNA: TGTGCCAGCAGCCCTAATAGGAATTCACCCCTCCACTTT

CDR3 length: 13
J gene: TRBJ2-1
clone size: once
D gene: .
V gene: TRBV10-3
CDR3 protein: CAIRDGLYNEQFF
CDR3 DNA: TGTGCCATCAGGGACGGCCTCTACAATGAGCAGTTCTTC

CDR3 length: 15
J gene: TRBJ1-4
clone size: .
D gene: .
V gene: TRBV2
CDR3 protein: CASSPGLQHIEKLFF
CDR3 DNA: TGTGCCAGCAGCCCAGGGCTCCAGCACATTGAAAAACTGTTTTTT

CDR3 length: 13
J gene: TRBJ2-7
clone size: medium-sized
D gene: .
V gene: TRBV2
CDR3 protein: CASGGLLSYEQYF
CDR3 DNA: TGTGCCAGCGGGGGGCTTCTCTCCTACGAGCAGTACTTC

CDR3 length: 15
J gene: TRBJ2-3
clone size: .
D gene: TRBD1
V gene: TRBV5-6
CDR3 protein: CASSLDRGITDTQYF
CDR3 DNA: TGTGCCAGCAGCTTGGACAGGGGTATCACAGATACGCAGTATTTT

CDR3 length: 14
J gene: TRBJ2-1
clone size: .
D gene: TRBD2
V gene: TRBV5-1
CDR3 protein: CASSWRGNGNEQFF
CDR3 DNA: TGCGCCAGCAGCTGGCGGGGGAATGGCAATGAGCAGTTCTTC

CDR3 length: 16
J gene: TRBJ2-1
clone size: once
D gene: .
V gene: TRBV19
CDR3 protein: CASRGTGRAGYNEQFF
CDR3 DNA: TGTGCCAGTAGGGGGACTGGCAGGGCAGGGTACAATGAGCAGTTCTTC

CDR3 length: 15
J gene: TRBJ2-2
clone size: .
D gene: TRBD1
V gene: TRBV7-9
CDR3 protein: CASSLADRVGGELFF
CDR3 DNA: TGTGCCAGCAGCTTAGCGGACAGGGTCGGCGGGGAGCTGTTTTTT

CDR3 length: 15
J gene: TRBJ1-2
clone size: .
D gene: .
V gene: TRBV7-2
CDR3 protein: CASSSPLPTRYGYTF
CDR3 DNA: TGTGCCAGCAGCTCACCCCTCCCCACGAGGTATGGCTACACCTTC

CDR3 length: 17
J gene: TRBJ1-1
clone size: .
D gene: .
V gene: TRBV7-9
CDR3 protein: CASSLGQFGPRGTEAFF
CDR3 DNA: TGTGCCAGCAGCTTAGGTCAGTTCGGCCCCAGAGGAACTGAAGCTTTCTTT

CDR3 length: 19
J gene: TRBJ2-4
clone size: once
D gene: .
V gene: TRBV12-5
CDR3 protein: CASGLRVGGTGGHKNIQYF
CDR3 DNA: TGTGCTAGTGGTTTAAGGGTAGGGGGTACGGGCGGACACAAAAACATTCAGTACTTC

CDR3 length: 14
J gene: TRBJ1-3
clone size: .
D gene: .
V gene: TRBV30
CDR3 protein: CAWSVRGSGNTIYF
CDR3 DNA: TGTGCCTGGAGTGTTAGGGGCTCTGGAAACACCATATATTTT

CDR3 length: 16
J gene: TRBJ2-2
clone size: .
D gene: .
V gene: TRBV4-3
CDR3 protein: CASSHPKAVDTGELFF
CDR3 DNA: TGCGCCAGCAGCCACCCCAAGGCTGTGGACACCGGGGAGCTGTTTTTT

CDR3 length: 14
J gene: TRBJ1-2
clone size: .
D gene: .
V gene: TRBV10-2
CDR3 protein: CASSESRSHYGYTF
CDR3 DNA: TGCGCCAGCAGTGAGTCGAGGTCCCACTATGGCTACACCTTC

CDR3 length: 14
J gene: TRBJ1-6
clone size: .
D gene: .
V gene: TRBV30
CDR3 protein: CAWMRGSYNSPLHF
CDR3 DNA: TGTGCCTGGATGAGGGGCTCCTATAATTCACCCCTCCACTTT